Below are 8 T cell receptor beta chains sequenced from a single sample in a study of molecular identifiers for immune sequencing clone quantification. Using its own MiXCR run on the PCR reads, TCRdb lists one record per CDR3 protein. The sample has about 500,000 distinct CDR3 sequences, about 26% seen once. Sequenced input: naive CD8+ T cells from blood, with Jurkat cell RNA spiked in. The subset here: FACS-sorted CD8+CD4-CCR7+CD45RA+ naive T cells. These receptors all stem from a human donor in good health. Some libraries in this study had Jurkat cell RNA spiked in.

V is TRBV7-6 and J is TRBJ2-7; possible D gene TRBD2, 5 bases. The CDR3 loop spans 13 amino acids. From germline, CDR1 is SGHVS and CDR2 FNYEAQ. The V end lost 3 bases, the J end lost 5 bases, and 11 bases lay between the germline ends. The CDR3 loop is CASSFAFGNEQYF. CDR3 coding DNA: TGTGCCAGCAGCTTTGCGTTCGGGAACGAGCAGTACTTC.

This clonotype was counted at least ten times. This rearrangement joins TRBV7-2 to TRBJ2-1; unclear D gene. CDR1 SGHTA and CDR2 FQGNSA come from the germline V gene. Trimming removed 4 bases from V and 12 bases from J, with 19 bases in between. This CDR3 comprises 14 residues. CDR3 in DNA: TGTGCCAGCAGCTCCAGGTCAGGAGAGCCGGGGCAGTTCTTC. Translated: CASSSRSGEPGQFF. The variable domain in full, with the rest retrieved from reference TRBV7-2 and TRBJ2-1, is GAGVSQSPSNKVTEKGKDVELRCDPISGHTALYWYRQSLGQGLEFLIYFQGNSAPDKSGLPSDRFSAERTGGSVSTLTIQRTQQEDSAVYLCASSSRSGEPGQFFGPGTRLTVL.

This clonotype was picked up many times. V and J are TRBV20-1 and TRBJ2-4; the D is unclear. The length of the CDR3 is 11 residues. The V end lost 6 bases, the J end lost 8 bases, and 11 bases lay between the germline ends. Germline V gives CDR1 DFQATT, CDR2 SNEGSKA (reference sequence). CDR3 region: CSATGIHIQYF. CDR3 bases: TGCAGTGCGACCGGAATTCACATTCAGTACTTC.

This clonotype has just a few counts. The chain uses TRBV4-3 and TRBJ2-7, with D maybe TRBD2 (5 bases). Trimming stripped 0 bases from V and 0 bases from J, with 15 bases between. The CDR3 length is 17 residues. CDR1 and CDR2 from the germline V gene are LGHNA and YSLEER. The CDR3 DNA follows: TGCGCCAGCAGCCAAGATGCGGGCAAGGTTTTCTCCTACGAGCAGTACTTC. Its translation is CASSQDAGKVFSYEQYF.

The chain is built from TRBV7-3 and TRBJ2-2, with D maybe TRBD1 (5 bases). The CDR3 is made up of 14 amino acids. Germline V gene lookup returns CDR1 SGHTA and CDR2 FQGTGA. Trimming left V 6 bases short and J 2 bases short, with 10 bases between. This chain's CDR3 is CASSSGHNTGELFF. CDR3 DNA: TGTGCCAGCAGTAGTGGACACAACACCGGGGAGCTGTTTTTT.

The rearrangement uses TRBV19 and TRBJ2-7; TRBD1 matches 10 bases. From germline, CDR1 is LNHDA and CDR2 SQIVND (reference sequence). This CDR3 has 15 residues. Trimming removed 3 bases from V and 3 bases from J; junction bases left unmatched: 5. The DNA for the CDR3 is TGTGCCAGTAGTATTGGGACAGGGGTGGACTACGAGCAGTACTTC. Protein: CASSIGTGVDYEQYF.

The V call is TRBV5-6, the J call TRBJ2-3, with D tentatively TRBD2 (5 bases). The CDR3 has 15 amino acids. Germline V gene data show CDR1 as SGHDT and CDR2 as YYEEEE. Trimming stripped 6 bases from V and 0 bases from J, with 14 bases between. The CDR3 coding sequence is TGTGCCAGCACCTCGTGGCGGGTGAGCACAGATACGCAGTATTTT. This codes for CASTSWRVSTDTQYF.

This chain uses TRBV27 with TRBJ1-6, with a weak D call TRBD1 (6 bases). Germline CDR1 MNHEY, CDR2 SMNVEV (reference sequence). CDR3 length: 15 amino acids. The V end was cut by 0 bases, the J end by 9 bases, with 12 bases between. The CDR3 coding sequence is TGTGCCAGCAGTTTATCCAGGGGCCCCAGTTCACCCCTCCACTTT. As protein: CASSLSRGPSSPLHF.